The sample holds one count of the clone carrying this TCR beta chain. This record belongs to a study of shared clonotypes between healthy human individuals. The CDR3 is made up of 18 amino acids. J lost 3 bases, V lost 4 bases, and 17 bases had no gene match. Germline V gene sequence: CDR1 SGHRS, CDR2 YFSETQ. The table came from immunoSEQ multiplex PCR; TCRdb's copy has only in-frame clones and leaves some out. The table lists about 2.1 million clones, roughly 91% of them singletons. Terminally differentiated effector memory CD45RA+ cells were excluded by CCR7 positive selection of CD45RO-negative cells.

The source of this sequence is a man in his late teens or twenties in good health. Some clones in this sample may be carry-over from other donors' samples. J is TRBJ2-5 and V is TRBV5-1; 8 nucleotides line up with TRBD2. The specimen sequenced was naive CD8+ T cells from PBMCs. The CDR3 loop is CASSPGHVGGRPEETQYF. The CDR3, as DNA: TGCGCCAGCAGCCCGGGACACGTAGGCGGGAGGCCCGAAGAGACCCAGTACTTC.